This T cell receptor beta chain was captured in a study of CD8 T cells in Susac syndrome. The authors reverse transcribed roughly 0.5 to 1 ug RNA with random hexamers. TCRdb ran MiXCR on the immunoSEQ multiplex PCR reads and lists one entry per CDR3 protein. The sample includes around 99,000 distinct CDR3 sequences, about 95% seen only once; the top ten take 0.096%. V was clipped by 2 bases and J by 6 bases, with 17 bases between them. This CDR3 is 15 amino acids long. Sequencing of TCR beta, carried out with a high-throughput approach, was applied to CD8+ and CD4+ T cells from the blood. The sequence came from a human donor in good health. The chain uses TRBV12-3 or TRBV12-4 and TRBJ2-7; tentative D call: TRBD1 (5 bases). Sequenced input: CD4+ T cells from PBMCs. CDR3 coding DNA: TGTGCCAGCAGTTTAACCCCCAGGGCCCCCGCCGAGCAGTACTTC. Its translation is CASSLTPRAPAEQYF.